This TCR beta chain was profiled in a study of OX40 agonist ivuxolimab in advanced cancers. CDR1 and CDR2 from the germline V gene are KGHSH and LQKENI. V lost 1 base and J 1 base, leaving 10 bases between the germline ends. The CDR3 loop spans 15 amino acids. This table comes from immunoSEQ multiplex PCR, and its TCRdb copy is limited to in-frame clones, with some not included. The sample has approximately 74,000 clones, 65% to 90% seen once. The receptor was isolated from an adult with an advanced solid tumor such as melanoma, head and neck, liver or kidney cancer. The chain has TRBV18 and TRBJ1-1; D ambiguous. Sequencing used CD4+ or CD8+ T cells sorted from blood, obtained in a trial of the OX40 agonist ivuxolimab. In nucleotides, the CDR3 is TGTGCCAGCTCACCACTTGAAAAGGGGAACACTGAAGCTTTCTTT. The encoded protein is CASSPLEKGNTEAFF.